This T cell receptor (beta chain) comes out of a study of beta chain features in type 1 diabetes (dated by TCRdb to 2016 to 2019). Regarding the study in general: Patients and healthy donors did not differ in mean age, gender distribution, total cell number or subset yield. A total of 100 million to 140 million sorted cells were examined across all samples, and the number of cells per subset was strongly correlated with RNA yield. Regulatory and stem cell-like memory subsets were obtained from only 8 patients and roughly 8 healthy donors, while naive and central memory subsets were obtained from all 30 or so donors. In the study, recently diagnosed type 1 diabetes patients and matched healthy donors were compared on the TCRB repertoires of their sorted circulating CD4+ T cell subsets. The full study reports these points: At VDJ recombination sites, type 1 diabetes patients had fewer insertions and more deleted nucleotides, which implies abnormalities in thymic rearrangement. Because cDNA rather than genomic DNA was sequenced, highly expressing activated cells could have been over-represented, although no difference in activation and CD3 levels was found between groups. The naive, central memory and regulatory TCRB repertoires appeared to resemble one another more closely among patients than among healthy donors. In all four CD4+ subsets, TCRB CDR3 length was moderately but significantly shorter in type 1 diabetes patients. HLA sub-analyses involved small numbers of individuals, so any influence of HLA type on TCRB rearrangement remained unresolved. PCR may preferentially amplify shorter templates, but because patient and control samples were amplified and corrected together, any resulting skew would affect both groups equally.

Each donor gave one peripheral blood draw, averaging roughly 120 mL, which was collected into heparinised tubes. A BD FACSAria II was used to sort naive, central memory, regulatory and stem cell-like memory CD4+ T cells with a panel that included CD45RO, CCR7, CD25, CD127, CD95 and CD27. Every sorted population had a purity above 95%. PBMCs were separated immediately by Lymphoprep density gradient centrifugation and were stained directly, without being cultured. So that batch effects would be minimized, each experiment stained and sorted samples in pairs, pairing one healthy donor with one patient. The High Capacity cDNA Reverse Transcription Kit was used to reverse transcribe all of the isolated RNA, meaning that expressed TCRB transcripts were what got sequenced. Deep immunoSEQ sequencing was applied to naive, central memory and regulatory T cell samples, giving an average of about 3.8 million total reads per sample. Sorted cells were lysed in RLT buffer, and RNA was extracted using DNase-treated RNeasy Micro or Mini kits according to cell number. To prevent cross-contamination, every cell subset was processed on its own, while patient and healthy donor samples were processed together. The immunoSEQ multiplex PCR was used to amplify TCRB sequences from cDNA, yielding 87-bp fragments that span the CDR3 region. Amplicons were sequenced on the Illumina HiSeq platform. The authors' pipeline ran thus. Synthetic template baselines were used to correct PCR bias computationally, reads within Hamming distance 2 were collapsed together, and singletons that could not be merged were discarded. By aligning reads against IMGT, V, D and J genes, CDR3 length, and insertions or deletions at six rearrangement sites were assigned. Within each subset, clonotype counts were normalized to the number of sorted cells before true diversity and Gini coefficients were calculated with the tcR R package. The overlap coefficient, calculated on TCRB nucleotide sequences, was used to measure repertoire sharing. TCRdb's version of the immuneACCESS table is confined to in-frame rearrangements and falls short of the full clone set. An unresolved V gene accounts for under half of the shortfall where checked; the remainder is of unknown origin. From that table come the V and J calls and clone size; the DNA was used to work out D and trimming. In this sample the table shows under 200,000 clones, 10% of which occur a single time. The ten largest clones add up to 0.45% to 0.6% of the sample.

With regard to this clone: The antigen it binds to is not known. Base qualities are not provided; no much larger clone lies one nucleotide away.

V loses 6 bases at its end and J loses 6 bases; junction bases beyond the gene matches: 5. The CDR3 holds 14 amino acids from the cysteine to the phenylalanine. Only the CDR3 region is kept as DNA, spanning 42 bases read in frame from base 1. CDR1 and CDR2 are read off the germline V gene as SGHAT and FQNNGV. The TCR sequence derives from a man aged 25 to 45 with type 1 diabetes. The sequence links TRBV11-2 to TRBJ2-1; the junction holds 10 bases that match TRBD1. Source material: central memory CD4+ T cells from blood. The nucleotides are TGTGCCAGCAGTTTGGACAGGGGGGGCAATGAGCAGTTCTTC. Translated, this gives CASSLDRGGNEQFF. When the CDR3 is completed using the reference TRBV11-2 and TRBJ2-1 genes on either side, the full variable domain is EAGVAQSPRYKIIEKRQSVAFWCNPISGHATLYWYQQILGQGPKLLIQFQNNGVVDDSQLPKDRFSAERLKGVDSTLKIQPAKLEDSAVYLCASSLDRGGNEQFFGPGTRLTVL.